This TCR beta chain came from a study of T cells in tuberculosis. Overall study: Sequenced TCRs come from CD1B-GMM tetramer-binding T cells. Notes on the study in general: The TCR-beta difference was not significant; alpha differences partly reflected length.

Assay used: immunoSEQ multiplex PCR; TCRdb lists only in-frame clones, some missing. The top ten clones hold 6.2% of a sample with tens of thousands of clones, approximately 97% of them seen once. Trimming removed 7 bases from V and 0 bases from J; junction bases left unmatched: 14. Germline values: CDR1 GTSNPN, CDR2 SVGIG (reference sequence). The CDR3 is 17 residues long. On average around 100,000 T cells per donor were immunosequenced. About this clone itself: Its antigen is not known.

The source of this sequence is a donor aged 5 to 30 with latent tuberculosis or without tuberculosis infection. Sequencing was carried out using PBMCs. The chain links TRBV30 to TRBJ2-3; 9 nucleotides line up with TRBD2. The CDR3, as DNA: TGTGCCTTCCTTAGCCCCCGACTAGCGGCAAGCACAGATACGCAGTATTTT. Its protein product is CAFLSPRLAASTDTQYF.